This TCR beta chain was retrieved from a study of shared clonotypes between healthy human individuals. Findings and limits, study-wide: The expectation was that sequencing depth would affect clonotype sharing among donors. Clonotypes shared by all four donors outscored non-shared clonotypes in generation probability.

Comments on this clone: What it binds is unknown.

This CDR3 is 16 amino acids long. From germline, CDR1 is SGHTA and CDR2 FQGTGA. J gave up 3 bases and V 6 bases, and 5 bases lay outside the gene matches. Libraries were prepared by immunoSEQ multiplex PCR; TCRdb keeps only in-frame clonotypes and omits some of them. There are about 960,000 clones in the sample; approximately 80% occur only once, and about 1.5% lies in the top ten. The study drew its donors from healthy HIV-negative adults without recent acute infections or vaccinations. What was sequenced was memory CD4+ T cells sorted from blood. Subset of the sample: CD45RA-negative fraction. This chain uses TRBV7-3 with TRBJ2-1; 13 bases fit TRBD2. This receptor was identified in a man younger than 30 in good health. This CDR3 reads CASSPGLAGIYNEQFF. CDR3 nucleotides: TGTGCCAGCAGTCCGGGACTAGCGGGGATCTACAATGAGCAGTTCTTC.